Below, 30 T cell receptor beta chains from the same sample are listed, as sequenced in a study of T cell changes during pregnancy in multiple sclerosis. Repertoires were generated with immunoSEQ multiplex PCR, while TCRdb's copy carries only in-frame clones and drops some. The sample includes some 100,000 clones, about 94% of them seen just once. The input for sequencing was peripheral blood, taken before pregnancy. These receptors were collected from a female donor with multiple sclerosis, enrolled in a pregnancy study.

The V and J genes are TRBV7-8 and TRBJ2-2; a possible D gene is TRBD1 (8 bases). V was pared by 6 bases and J by 3 bases, with 14 bases between. Per the germline V gene, CDR1 is SGHVS and CDR2 is FQNEAQ. The CDR3 has 15 amino acids. Here the CDR3 DNA reads TGTGCCAGCAGGAACAGGGGGAGGGACACCGGGGAGCTGTTTTTT. It yields the protein CASRNRGRDTGELFF.

This clone has a single count. The CDR3 reads CASRVRSNTGELFF. CDR3 nucleotides: TGTGCCAGTAGGGTCAGAAGTAACACCGGGGAGCTGTTTTTT. The chain couples TRBV19 to TRBJ2-2; D is undetermined. V was shortened by 6 bases and J by 2 bases, with 10 bases between the two germline ends. The CDR3 consists of 14 residues. Germline V CDR1 and CDR2: LNHDA, SQIVND (reference sequence).

CDR3 bases: TGCGCCAGTCCCGGACACGAGTTTTATGGCTACACCTTC. It specifies CASPGHEFYGYTF. The V and J genes are TRBV23-1 and TRBJ1-2; D may be TRBD1 (5 bases). TRBV23-1 is placed among ORFs of uncertain function. The V end was cut by 9 bases, the J end by 5 bases, with 16 bases between. This CDR3 has 13 residues.

In this sample, this clone turned up once. The chain uses TRBV6-5 and TRBJ2-5; 9 nucleotides match TRBD1. With V trimmed by 5 bases and J by 5 bases, 3 bases remained unmatched. Germline CDR1 MNHEY, CDR2 SVGAGI. The CDR3 is 13 amino acids. The CDR3 protein is CASSTGGRETQYF. The DNA for the CDR3 is TGTGCCAGCAGTACAGGGGGCCGGGAGACCCAGTACTTC.

This chain links TRBV19 with TRBJ2-7; TRBD2 is a possible D gene (6 bases). The CDR3 is 14 residues long. V gave up 3 bases and J gave up 6 bases, with 15 bases separating them. The germline V gene encodes CDR1 LNHDA and CDR2 SQIVND (reference sequence). As DNA, the CDR3 is TGTGCCAGTAGTATTATCGGAGGGGATGGCGAGCAGTACTTC. Its protein product is CASSIIGGDGEQYF.

This chain uses TRBV7-7 with TRBJ2-1; the match to TRBD2 covers 12 bases. This CDR3 region has 15 residues. The ends lost 2 bases at V and 5 bases at J; junction bases unmatched: 1. Germline CDR1 and CDR2: SSHAT and FNYEAQ (reference sequence). This chain's CDR3 is CASSLWTSGNNEQFF. CDR3 nucleotides: TGTGCCAGCAGCTTATGGACTAGCGGGAACAATGAGCAGTTCTTC.

This chain's CDR3 is CASRSQGYTGELFF. DNA for the CDR3: TGTGCCAGTAGGTCACAGGGGTACACCGGGGAGCTGTTTTTT. The rearrangement uses TRBV19 and TRBJ2-2; 7 bases are shared with TRBD1. Germline V gives CDR1 LNHDA, CDR2 SQIVND (reference sequence). The CDR3 has 14 amino acids. The V segment lost 6 bases and the J segment 3 bases; nucleotides outside the gene matches: 4. The full variable domain, in which reference TRBV19 and TRBJ2-2 provide the parts outside the CDR3, is DGGITQSPKYLFRKEGQNVTLSCEQNLNHDAMYWYRQDPGQGLRLIYYSQIVNDFQKGDIAEGYSVSREKKESFPLTVTSAQKNPTAFYLCASRSQGYTGELFFGEGSRLTVL.

This clone was counted between two and nine times. The CDR3 DNA reads as TGTGCCAGCAGTGAATTTGGTGGAGGCGGGAACTACAATGAGCAGTTCTTC. The encoded protein is CASSEFGGGGNYNEQFF. The chain couples TRBV25-1 to TRBJ2-1; D is perhaps TRBD2 (6 bases). V was trimmed by 1 base and J by 3 bases, leaving 16 bases between them. Germline-derived CDR1 and CDR2 are MGHDK and SYGVNS. This CDR3 is built from 17 residues.

This clone showed up just once. The rearrangement uses TRBV19 and TRBJ1-1; D remains unclear. This CDR3 is built from 13 residues. V was trimmed by 8 bases and J by 0 bases, leaving 10 bases between them. From germline, CDR1 is LNHDA and CDR2 SQIVND (reference sequence). This chain's CDR3 is CASFSVMNTEAFF. The CDR3 nucleotides are TGTGCCAGTTTTTCGGTAATGAACACTGAAGCTTTCTTT.

V is TRBV5-4 and J is TRBJ2-7; weak D call: TRBD2 (7 bases). The V end lost 0 bases, the J end lost 3 bases, and 16 bases lay between the germline ends. This CDR3 region has 16 residues. CDR1 and CDR2 (germline): SGHNT, YYREEE (reference sequence). The CDR3 DNA is TGTGCCAGCAGCTTGGTCGGGGGGCTACAGCTCTACGAGCAGTACTTC. This gives the protein CASSLVGGLQLYEQYF.

The rearrangement joins TRBV19 to TRBJ2-6; tentative D call: TRBD1 (5 bases). This CDR3 spans 13 amino acids. V shed 9 bases and J shed 4 bases, with 10 bases lying between them. Per germline, CDR1 LNHDA and CDR2 SQIVND (reference sequence). The CDR3 region is CASQGSGANVLTF. The CDR3 DNA sequence: TGTGCCAGCCAGGGCTCCGGGGCCAACGTCCTGACTTTC.

This chain connects TRBV7-2 to TRBJ2-5; D is possibly TRBD2 (5 bases). V dropped 7 bases and J dropped 3 bases, with 21 bases sitting between them. The CDR3 extends over 16 amino acids. Germline CDR1 reads SGHTA; CDR2 reads FQGNSA. In DNA, the CDR3 is TGTGCCAGCACCCCTCGAGTATCTAGCTCAGAAGAGACCCAGTACTTC. This encodes CASTPRVSSSEETQYF.

The chain uses TRBV5-4 and TRBJ2-1; 16 nucleotides agree with TRBD2. Germline V lookup: CDR1 SGHNT, CDR2 YYREEE (reference sequence). V was pared by 1 base and J by 6 bases, with 4 bases of the junction left unmatched. This CDR3 spans 17 amino acids. The CDR3 sequence is CASSLTGTSGRGNEQFF. The CDR3 coding sequence is TGTGCCAGCAGCTTGACTGGGACTAGCGGGAGGGGCAATGAGCAGTTCTTC.

This clone has a single count. The chain uses TRBV10-2 and TRBJ2-1; 8 bases agree with TRBD2. The germline V gene encodes CDR1 WSHSY and CDR2 SAAADI. CDR3 length: 14 residues. V gave up 8 bases and J gave up 6 bases; unmatched junction bases: 9. The CDR3 protein is CASSKRGIINEQFF. In DNA form, the CDR3 reads TGCGCCAGCTCGAAGCGGGGGATAATCAATGAGCAGTTCTTC.

The chain couples TRBV19 to TRBJ1-2; 7 bases match TRBD1. Germline V gene data show CDR1 as LNHDA and CDR2 as SQIVND (reference sequence). Germline trimming cut 6 bases from V and 4 bases from J; bases unmatched to any gene: 5. CDR3 length equals 13 residues. CDR3 nucleotides: TGTGCCAGTAGACCCACAGGGGCCTATGGCTACACCTTC. Amino acids: CASRPTGAYGYTF.

This clone was counted once. This chain uses TRBV12-2 with TRBJ1-5. TRBV12-2 is shown as a pseudogene. The CDR3 is 17 residues long. CDR3 coding DNA: TGTGCAAGTCGCTTAGCGCTACATACGGCGGGCAATCAGCCCCAGCATTTT. Translating it yields CASRLALHTAGNQPQHF.

A single count supports this clone. The chain carries TRBV5-8 and TRBJ2-7; the match to TRBD2 covers 15 bases. The V and J ends lost 4 bases and 6 bases, in that order; junction bases with no gene match: 14. CDR1 is SGHTS, CDR2 YDEGEE, per germline. The CDR3 is made up of 18 amino acids. The CDR3 spells CASSLGLAGGSPGGEQYF. Written as DNA, the CDR3 is TGTGCCAGCAGCCTAGGACTAGCGGGAGGGTCTCCAGGGGGCGAGCAGTACTTC.

V and J are TRBV7-2 and TRBJ1-1; D is unresolved. The ends were cut back, 2 bases at V and 1 base at J, with 5 bases in the middle. From germline, CDR1 is SGHTA and CDR2 FQGNSA. CDR3 length equals 13 residues. CDR3: CASSLNWNTEAFF. In DNA form, the CDR3 reads TGTGCCAGCAGCTTAAACTGGAACACTGAAGCTTTCTTT.

The chain couples TRBV14 to TRBJ2-3, with 9 bases lining up with TRBD2. The CDR3 loop spans 16 amino acids. CDR1 is SGHDN and CDR2 is FVKESK in the germline V gene. After removal of 4 bases from V and 0 bases from J, the junction contained 5 bases not matched to a gene. CDR3 loop: CASSPLTSGSTDTQYF. The DNA of the CDR3 is TGTGCCAGCAGCCCCCTGACTAGCGGAAGCACAGATACGCAGTATTTT.

This CDR3 is CASSPRVRGAYTEAFF. The CDR3, as DNA: TGCGCCAGCAGCCCGAGGGTTCGGGGGGCCTACACTGAAGCTTTCTTT. This sequence joins TRBV5-1 and TRBJ1-1, with D perhaps TRBD1 (6 bases). Germline V gene data show CDR1 as SGHRS and CDR2 as YFSETQ. The CDR3 consists of 16 residues. V dropped 4 bases and J dropped 3 bases, with 19 bases sitting between them.

The genes are TRBV7-9 and TRBJ2-7; 12 positions agree with TRBD2. Germline-derived CDR1 and CDR2 are SEHNR and FQNEAQ (reference sequence). The V gene end was trimmed by 0 bases and the J gene end by 6 bases; junction bases not matched to a gene: 12. The CDR3 runs to 18 residues. For the CDR3, the DNA is TGTGCCAGCAGCTTAGCCGTCCTCGGACTAGCGGGAACCCCCGAGCAGTACTTC. Translation: CASSLAVLGLAGTPEQYF.

This clone was recorded once. The CDR3 is CASSRGNEQYF. The CDR3 DNA reads as TGTGCCAGCAGCCGCGGAAACGAGCAGTACTTC. The chain is built from TRBV5-4 and TRBJ2-7; D remains unclear. The length of the CDR3 is 11 residues. The V and J ends lost 4 bases and 5 bases respectively, with 7 bases between them. Per germline, CDR1 SGHNT and CDR2 YYREEE (reference sequence).

The chain carries TRBV7-9 and TRBJ2-2; 9 bases agree with TRBD1. The V gene's germline CDR1 is SEHNR and CDR2 FQNEAQ (reference sequence). J gave up 4 bases and V 5 bases, and 5 bases lay outside the gene matches. The CDR3 spans 15 residues. The CDR3 DNA sequence: TGTGCCAGCAGCCCCGACAGGGGGGTCACCGGGGAGCTGTTTTTT. Protein product: CASSPDRGVTGELFF.

This clone showed up just once. The CDR3 sequence: CASSTAGTDTQYF. The CDR3 coding sequence is TGTGCCAGCTCTACCGCGGGAACAGATACGCAGTATTTT. The gene calls are TRBV18 and TRBJ2-3, with a possible D match to TRBD2 (6 bases). This CDR3 comprises 13 residues. The germline gives CDR1 KGHSH, CDR2 LQKENI. V was clipped by 6 bases and J by 3 bases, with 10 bases between them.

The V call is TRBV19, the J call TRBJ2-7; D perhaps matches TRBD1 (6 bases). In germline, CDR1 is LNHDA, CDR2 SQIVND (reference sequence). Trimming left V 1 base short and J 0 bases short, with 10 bases between. CDR3 length: 15 amino acids. CDR3 DNA sequence: TGTGCCAGTAGTATAGGTCAGGGGATCTCCTACGAGCAGTACTTC. Protein product: CASSIGQGISYEQYF.

The chain uses TRBV2 and TRBJ2-7, with TRBD2 identical over 14 bases. The CDR3 spans 17 residues. Germline loops: CDR1 SNHLY, CDR2 FYNNEI. V was pared by 5 bases and J by 0 bases, with 6 bases of the junction left unmatched. The CDR3: CASSHGLAGGHSYEQYF. The CDR3 DNA is TGTGCCAGCAGTCACGGACTAGCGGGAGGCCACTCCTACGAGCAGTACTTC.

The chain recombines TRBV30 with TRBJ2-7, with 9 bases that match TRBD1. CDR1 and CDR2 from the germline V gene are GTSNPN and SVGIG (reference sequence). With V trimmed by 0 bases and J by 3 bases, 6 bases remained unmatched. This CDR3 comprises 15 residues. CDR3: CAWSVSGTGSYEQYF. The DNA of the CDR3 is TGTGCCTGGAGTGTAAGCGGGACAGGGAGCTACGAGCAGTACTTC.

V usage is TRBV30 and J usage is TRBJ1-1; perhaps TRBD1 as D (6 bases). There are 12 residues in the CDR3. V gave up 4 bases and J gave up 7 bases, with 13 bases separating them. Per the germline V gene, CDR1 is GTSNPN and CDR2 is SVGIG (reference sequence). DNA of the CDR3: TGTGCCTGGACAGGGGCCGCTAGTGAAGCTTTCTTT. This gives the protein CAWTGAASEAFF.

The genes are TRBV9 and TRBJ1-1, with 7 bases fitting TRBD1. Germline V gives CDR1 SGDLS, CDR2 YYNGEE. J was trimmed by 4 bases and V by 6 bases; bases with no gene match: 9. CDR3 length: 14 residues. This chain's CDR3 is CASNHDRAGTEAFF. The CDR3 nucleotides are TGTGCCAGCAACCACGACAGGGCGGGCACTGAAGCTTTCTTT.

V usage is TRBV7-6 and J usage is TRBJ2-1, with a weak D call TRBD2 (7 bases). Trimming stripped 5 bases from V and 5 bases from J, with 19 bases between. Germline CDR1 and CDR2: SGHVS and FNYEAQ. This CDR3 has 16 amino acids. The CDR3 sequence is CASSQGGAGVNNEQFF. CDR3 sequence (DNA): TGTGCCAGCAGCCAAGGGGGGGCGGGAGTGAACAATGAGCAGTTCTTC.